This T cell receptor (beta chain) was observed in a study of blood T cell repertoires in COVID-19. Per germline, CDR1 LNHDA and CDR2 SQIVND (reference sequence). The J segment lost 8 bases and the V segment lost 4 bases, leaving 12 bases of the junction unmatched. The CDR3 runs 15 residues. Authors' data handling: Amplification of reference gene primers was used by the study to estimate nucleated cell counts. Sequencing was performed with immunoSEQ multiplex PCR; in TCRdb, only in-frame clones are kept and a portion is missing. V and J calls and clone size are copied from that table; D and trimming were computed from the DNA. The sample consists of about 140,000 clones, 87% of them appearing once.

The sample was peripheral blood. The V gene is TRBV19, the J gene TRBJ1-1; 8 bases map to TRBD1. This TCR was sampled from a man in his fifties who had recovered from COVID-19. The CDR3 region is CASSSGRRDRWEAFF. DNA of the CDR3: TGTGCCAGTAGTAGTGGGCGCCGGGACAGGTGGGAAGCTTTCTTT.